This TCR beta chain was documented in a study of beta chain features in type 1 diabetes. The CDR3 consists of 14 residues. Germline assignment: CDR1 SQVTM and CDR2 ANQGSEA. The V segment lost 4 bases and the J segment 4 bases; nucleotides outside the gene matches: 7. As regards this clone: Its matching antigen is unknown.

Since all of the isolated RNA was reverse transcribed, expressed TCRB transcripts were what got sequenced. The assay was immunoSEQ multiplex PCR, and TCRdb's table has in-frame clones only and misses some. The sample lists approximately 250,000 clones; 16% were seen once. Study-wide points: Type 1 diabetes patients had TCRB CDR3s that were shorter (moderately but significantly so) in all four CD4+ subsets. Sequencing of cDNA might inflate the share of cells that strongly express TCR.

This receptor was taken from a man younger than 40 with type 1 diabetes. The sequenced material came from naive CD4+ T cells from blood. The chain carries TRBV29-1 and TRBJ2-7, with 10 nucleotides matching TRBD1. As DNA, the CDR3 is TGCAGCGTTGTTCCCGGACAGGGGGGGTACGAGCAGTACTTC. Translated, it gives CSVVPGQGGYEQYF.